One sample yielded the 15 T cell receptor beta chains listed below, sequenced in a study of blood T cell repertoires in COVID-19. TCRdb's table, derived via immunoSEQ multiplex PCR, lists solely in-frame clones and lacks some. The table lists about 300,000 clones, around 87% of them singletons. The sample was peripheral blood. The source is a woman between 40 and 55 years old who had recovered from COVID-19.

The rearrangement links TRBV11-2 to TRBJ1-5; no definite D call. CDR1 is SGHAT and CDR2 is FQNNGV in the germline V gene. The CDR3 has 15 residues. With 2 bases removed from V and 6 bases from J, the gap between germline ends came to 14 bases. In nucleotides, the CDR3 is TGTGCCAGCAGCTTAACCAGCGGGCTAGCTCAGCCCCAGCATTTT. Amino acid sequence: CASSLTSGLAQPQHF.

J is TRBJ1-1 and V is TRBV7-8; TRBD1 might be the D (6 bases). V was pared by 5 bases and J by 0 bases, with 10 bases between. CDR3 length equals 14 residues. Germline V gene data show CDR1 as SGHVS and CDR2 as FQNEAQ. CDR3 in DNA: TGTGCCAGCAGCCCCGGACAGATGAACACTGAAGCTTTCTTT. Its translation is CASSPGQMNTEAFF.

This clone is a singleton in its sample. The genes are TRBV3-1 (or the pseudogene TRBV3-2) and TRBJ1-2; 7 bases fit TRBD1. Trimming at V came to 3 bases and at J to 4 bases, leaving 8 bases not matched to a gene. The CDR3 contains 15 residues. Germline V gene data show CDR1 as LGHDT and CDR2 as YNNKEL (reference sequence). CDR3 amino acids: CASSQPGQPTYGYTF. In nucleotides, the CDR3 is TGTGCCAGCAGCCAGCCGGGACAGCCGACCTATGGCTACACCTTC.

The chain has TRBV15 and TRBJ2-2; a possible D gene is TRBD2 (6 bases). The CDR3 extends over 14 amino acids. Trimming removed 0 bases from V and 6 bases from J, with 8 bases in between. Per the germline V gene, CDR1 is LNHNV and CDR2 is YYDKDF (reference sequence). CDR3 bases: TGTGCCACCAGCAGAGAGCTAGCGTCCGGGGAGCTGTTTTTT. Translating gives CATSRELASGELFF.

The chain is built from TRBV7-8 and TRBJ1-1; unclear D gene. Trimming cost V 1 base and J 1 base, with 4 bases left between them. This CDR3 spans 13 amino acids. Germline CDR1 reads SGHVS; CDR2 reads FQNEAQ. The CDR3 DNA sequence: TGTGCCAGCAGCTTAGGGGCGAACACTGAAGCTTTCTTT. It specifies CASSLGANTEAFF.

The chain uses TRBV21-1 and TRBJ1-4; the table's D call TRBD1 went unverified against the DNA. TRBV21-1 is a pseudogene. There are 20 residues in the CDR3. The CDR3 DNA reads TGTGCCAGCAGCCAGGACCCGGGACAGGAGAACAGGGGCCCTTTTGAAAAACTGTTTTTT. It translates to CASSQDPGQENRGPFEKLFF.

The rearrangement uses TRBV5-6 and TRBJ1-2, with D perhaps matching TRBD1 (6 bases). Trimming shortened V by 4 bases and J by 5 bases, and 12 bases separated the two germline ends. The germline V gene has CDR1 SGHDT and CDR2 YYEEEE. This CDR3 region has 13 residues. CDR3 in amino acids: CASSPGTLYGYTF. CDR3 in DNA: TGTGCCAGCAGCCCCGGGACACTTTATGGCTACACCTTC. The whole variable domain, remainder taken from reference TRBV5-6 and TRBJ1-2, is DAGVTQSPTHLIKTRGQQVTLRCSPKSGHDTVSWYQQALGQGPQFIFQYYEEEERQRGNFPDRFSGHQFPNYSSELNVNALLLGDSALYLCASSPGTLYGYTFGSGTRLTVV.

This clone came up a few times. The V call is TRBV10-3, the J call TRBJ2-3, with TRBD1 as a possible D gene (5 bases). CDR1 and CDR2 (germline): ENHRY, SYGVKD. V was trimmed by 7 bases and J by 1 base, leaving 18 bases between them. This CDR3 has 16 amino acids. The DNA of the CDR3 is TGTGCCATCACCGAAAAGAAGTGGGGCCGCACAGATACGCAGTATTTT. Protein sequence: CAITEKKWGRTDTQYF.

The chain has TRBV7-8 and TRBJ1-5; 8 positions agree with TRBD1. With V trimmed by 5 bases and J by 7 bases, 7 bases remained unmatched. Per germline, CDR1 SGHVS and CDR2 FQNEAQ. This CDR3 contains 14 residues. CDR3 sequence (DNA): TGTGCCAGCAGCGTGGACAGGGTGGGCCAGCCCCAGCATTTT. Its protein product is CASSVDRVGQPQHF.

This chain links TRBV5-1 with TRBJ2-7, with D possibly being TRBD2 (5 bases). This CDR3 region has 13 residues. Trimming stripped 0 bases from V and 7 bases from J, with 11 bases between. The V gene's germline CDR1 is SGHRS and CDR2 YFSETQ. This CDR3 reads CASSLEPGWEQYF. The CDR3 DNA sequence: TGCGCCAGCAGCTTGGAACCGGGGTGGGAGCAGTACTTC.

The V and J genes are TRBV30 and TRBJ1-2; D is unresolved. The germline V gene encodes CDR1 GTSNPN and CDR2 SVGIG (reference sequence). This CDR3 has 16 residues. V lost 3 bases to trimming and J lost 2 bases, with 19 bases between them. CDR3 protein: CAWRQENILPNYGYTF. CDR3 DNA: TGTGCCTGGAGGCAAGAAAACATCTTGCCGAACTATGGCTACACCTTC.

V and J are TRBV2 and TRBJ2-7, with 8 bases matching TRBD2. CDR1 and CDR2 from the germline V gene are SNHLY and FYNNEI. V shed 6 bases, J shed 2 bases, and the junction held 6 bases outside the gene matches. The CDR3 spans 14 residues. The CDR3 spells CASSGRGGPYEQYF. The CDR3 DNA is TGTGCCAGCAGCGGACGGGGGGGCCCCTACGAGCAGTACTTC.

The rearrangement links TRBV3-1 (or the pseudogene TRBV3-2) to TRBJ2-7, with D possibly being TRBD2 (5 bases). V was pared by 4 bases and J by 0 bases, with 10 bases between. CDR1 is LGHDT, CDR2 YNNKEL, per germline (reference sequence). This CDR3 contains 14 residues. The CDR3 here is CASSRRADSYEQYF. The CDR3 DNA follows: TGTGCCAGCAGCCGACGAGCGGACTCCTACGAGCAGTACTTC.

The chain recombines TRBV18 with TRBJ2-7, with 12 bases fitting TRBD2. V gave up 2 bases and J gave up 12 bases; unmatched junction bases: 8. CDR3 size: 14 residues. Germline V gene sequence: CDR1 KGHSH, CDR2 LQKENI. CDR3: CASSPASLAGGPYF. The DNA of the CDR3 is TGTGCCAGCTCACCAGCTTCCCTAGCGGGGGGGCCGTACTTC.

This chain uses TRBV9 with TRBJ1-1; D gene uncertain. From germline, CDR1 is SGDLS and CDR2 YYNGEE. V shed 2 bases and J shed 1 base, with 9 bases lying between them. The CDR3 is 14 residues long. The CDR3 DNA sequence: TGTGCCAGCAGCGTGGGCAGCCAGAACACTGAAGCTTTCTTT. This gives the protein CASSVGSQNTEAFF.